This T cell receptor (beta chain) was recorded in a study of T cells after somatic rescue of genetic block. From germline, CDR1 is MNHEY and CDR2 SMNVEV (reference sequence). With 6 bases removed from V and 4 bases from J, the gap between germline ends came to 22 bases. The length of the CDR3 is 17 residues. Assay used: immunoSEQ multiplex PCR; TCRdb lists only in-frame clones, some missing. The sample carries roughly 11,000 clones, approximately 72% recorded once. This receptor was taken from a boy younger than 18. The rearrangement joins TRBV27 to TRBJ2-1; D unresolved. Sample: peripheral blood mononuclear cells (PBMCs). DNA of the CDR3: TGTGCCAGCAGCCCCCTAACCTTTTCGGTTGGTTACAATGAGCAGTTCTTC. Its translation is CASSPLTFSVGYNEQFF.